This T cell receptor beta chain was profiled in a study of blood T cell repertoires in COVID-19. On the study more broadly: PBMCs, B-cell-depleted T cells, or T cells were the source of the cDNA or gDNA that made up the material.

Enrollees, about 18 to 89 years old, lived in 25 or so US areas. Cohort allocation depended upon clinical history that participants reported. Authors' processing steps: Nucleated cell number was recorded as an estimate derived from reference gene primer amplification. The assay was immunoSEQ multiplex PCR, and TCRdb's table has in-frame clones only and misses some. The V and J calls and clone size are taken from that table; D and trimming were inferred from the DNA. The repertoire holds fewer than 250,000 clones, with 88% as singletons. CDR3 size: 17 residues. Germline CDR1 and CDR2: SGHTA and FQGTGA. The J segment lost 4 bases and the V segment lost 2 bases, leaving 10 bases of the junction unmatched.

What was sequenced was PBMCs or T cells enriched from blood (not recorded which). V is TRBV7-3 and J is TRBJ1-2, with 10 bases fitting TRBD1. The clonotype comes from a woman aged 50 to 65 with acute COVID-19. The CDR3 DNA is TGTGCCAGCAGCTTAGGTGACAGGGGGCGCGGGTCCTATGGCTACACCTTC. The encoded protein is CASSLGDRGRGSYGYTF.